This TCR beta chain stems from a study of beta chain features in type 1 diabetes. Every bit of the isolated RNA underwent reverse transcription, so sequencing read expressed TCRB transcripts. Clones were sequenced by immunoSEQ multiplex PCR, and TCRdb holds only the in-frame ones, with some missing. The profile shows under 250,000 clones, roughly a tenth of them singletons. With 4 bases removed from V and 3 bases from J, the gap between germline ends came to 11 bases. The CDR3 covers 14 residues. Germline CDR1 and CDR2: SGDLS and YYNGEE. This clone was picked up many times. Specimen: central memory CD4+ T cells from blood. The rearrangement links TRBV9 to TRBJ1-5; maybe TRBD1 (5 bases). The TCR sequence derives from a man aged 18 to 30 in good health. The CDR3 sequence is CASSPQGVNQPQHF. CDR3 coding DNA: TGTGCCAGCAGCCCCCAAGGGGTCAATCAGCCCCAGCATTTT.